The 14 T cell receptor beta chains below all came from one sample that was sequenced in a study of OX40 agonist ivuxolimab in advanced cancers. Generated by immunoSEQ multiplex PCR, the TCRdb table keeps only in-frame clones and is missing some. The sample includes 55,000 to 60,000 clones, 93% seen only once; the top ten take 15% to 20%. Specimen: CD4+ or CD8+ T cells sorted from blood, collected in a trial of the OX40 agonist ivuxolimab. The receptors here all came from an adult with an advanced solid tumor such as melanoma, head and neck, liver or kidney cancer.

This clone has more than one count but fewer than ten. The rearrangement uses TRBV9 and TRBJ2-7; D not resolved. V shed 0 bases and J shed 1 base, with 14 bases lying between them. The CDR3 runs 16 residues. Germline V gives CDR1 SGDLS, CDR2 YYNGEE. This chain's CDR3 is CASSVAYSGASYEQYF. CDR3 DNA sequence: TGTGCCAGCAGCGTAGCGTATTCAGGAGCGTCCTACGAGCAGTACTTC.

V is TRBV28 and J is TRBJ2-3; 8 nucleotides agree with TRBD2. V lost 3 bases and J lost 3; bases outside the gene matches: 8. CDR1 is MDHEN and CDR2 is SYDVKM in the germline V gene. The length of the CDR3 is 16 residues. CDR3 DNA: TGTGCCAGCAGTTTGGGAGAGGCGGGAGGAACAGATACGCAGTATTTT. Its translation is CASSLGEAGGTDTQYF.

This clone was picked up one time. The gene calls are TRBV10-1 and TRBJ2-2, with a tentative D call TRBD2 (6 bases). CDR3 length equals 14 residues. CDR1 WNHNN and CDR2 SYGVQD come from the germline V gene (reference sequence). V was pared by 3 bases and J by 4 bases, with 9 bases between. The CDR3, as DNA: TGCGCCAGCAGTGATCTGGGGGGCACCGGGGAGCTGTTTTTT. Translated, it gives CASSDLGGTGELFF.

This sequence joins TRBV28 and TRBJ1-2, with D possibly matching TRBD1 (5 bases). V gave up 5 bases and J gave up 6 bases, with 19 bases separating them. From germline, CDR1 is MDHEN and CDR2 SYDVKM. This CDR3 is built from 15 residues. The CDR3 DNA follows: TGTGCCAGCAGTCCCGGGACGCAAGCACCTAATGGCTACACCTTC. Protein: CASSPGTQAPNGYTF.

The V call is TRBV9, the J call TRBJ2-5; possible D gene TRBD1, 6 bases. The V end lost 3 bases, the J end lost 3 bases, and 9 bases lay between the germline ends. This CDR3 comprises 13 residues. In germline, CDR1 is SGDLS, CDR2 YYNGEE. CDR3 in amino acids: CASSEWTEETQYF. The CDR3 DNA sequence: TGTGCCAGCAGCGAATGGACAGAAGAGACCCAGTACTTC. The full variable domain, rest sourced from reference TRBV9 and TRBJ2-5, is DSGVTQTPKHLITATGQRVTLRCSPRSGDLSVYWYQQSLDQGLQFLIQYYNGEERAKGNILERFSAQQFPDLHSELNLSSLELGDSALYFCASSEWTEETQYFGPGTRLLVL.

This clone was detected once. This sequence joins TRBV27 and TRBJ2-1; D might be TRBD2 (6 bases). The germline gives CDR1 MNHEY, CDR2 SMNVEV (reference sequence). This CDR3 spans 14 amino acids. V lost 8 bases and J lost 6, with 17 bases in between. The CDR3 coding sequence is TGTGCCAGCCGAAGGTCGGGAGCTCTCAATGAGCAGTTCTTC. Its protein is CASRRSGALNEQFF.

V gene TRBV13 combines with J gene TRBJ2-7, with 9 positions matching TRBD1. Germline V CDR1 and CDR2: PRHDT, FYEKMQ (reference sequence). The CDR3 covers 14 residues. The V and J ends lost 4 bases and 2 bases, in that order; junction bases with no gene match: 3. The CDR3 protein is CASSSRQGAYEQYF. The CDR3, as DNA: TGTGCCAGCAGCTCCAGACAGGGGGCCTACGAGCAGTACTTC.

The chain couples TRBV13 to TRBJ2-7; 10 nucleotides agree with TRBD2. The CDR3 extends over 14 amino acids. V trimming: 5 bases; J trimming: 4 bases; junction bases outside the gene matches: 5. Per germline, CDR1 PRHDT and CDR2 FYEKMQ (reference sequence). In nucleotides, the CDR3 is TGTGCCAGCAGCCCTAGCGGGAGAGGGTACGAGCAGTACTTC. Protein sequence: CASSPSGRGYEQYF.

This CDR3 is CAWSVLGGAYGYTF. DNA of the CDR3: TGTGCCTGGAGTGTACTGGGGGGTGCCTATGGCTACACCTTC. V and J are TRBV30 and TRBJ1-2, with a possible D match to TRBD1 (5 bases). Germline loops: CDR1 GTSNPN, CDR2 SVGIG (reference sequence). V was trimmed by 0 bases and J by 4 bases, leaving 12 bases between them. The CDR3 is made up of 14 amino acids.

The chain combines TRBV28 with TRBJ2-7; perhaps TRBD2 as D (6 bases). Germline V gene sequence: CDR1 MDHEN, CDR2 SYDVKM. V was trimmed by 8 bases and J by 6 bases, leaving 14 bases between them. The CDR3 has 12 amino acids. The CDR3 region is CASGDSLSEQYF. The CDR3 coding sequence is TGTGCCAGCGGGGACTCCCTCAGCGAGCAGTACTTC.

The V and J genes are TRBV30 and TRBJ1-1; D remains ambiguous. This CDR3 region has 12 residues. The V gene's germline CDR1 is GTSNPN and CDR2 SVGIG (reference sequence). V lost 5 bases and J lost 0, with 7 bases in between. CDR3 sequence (DNA): TGTGCCTGGGCCTGGATGAACACTGAAGCTTTCTTT. Translating gives CAWAWMNTEAFF.

This chain joins TRBV19 and TRBJ2-7; 11 bases are a match to TRBD2. The CDR3 is 14 residues long. V lost 6 bases, J lost 3 bases, and 4 bases stayed unmatched. Germline-derived CDR1 and CDR2 are LNHDA and SQIVND (reference sequence). The CDR3 DNA follows: TGTGCCAGTAGCCTGACTAGCGGGATCTACGAGCAGTACTTC. Encoded protein: CASSLTSGIYEQYF.

Here the CDR3 reads CASTRLAASPYEQYF. CDR3 coding DNA: TGTGCCAGCACCCGACTAGCGGCTTCCCCCTACGAGCAGTACTTC. The chain is built from TRBV5-5 and TRBJ2-7; 9 bases fit TRBD2. V trimming: 6 bases; J trimming: 2 bases; junction bases outside the gene matches: 9. Germline values: CDR1 SGHKS, CDR2 YYEKEE (reference sequence). The CDR3 runs 15 residues.

V gene TRBV4-3 combines with J gene TRBJ2-2; D gene uncertain. Trimming cost V 3 bases and J 2 bases, with 13 bases left between them. There are 16 residues in the CDR3. Germline-derived CDR1 and CDR2 are LGHNA and YSLEER. The CDR3: CASSQHPGTNTGELFF. For the CDR3, the DNA is TGCGCCAGCAGCCAGCACCCCGGAACTAACACCGGGGAGCTGTTTTTT.